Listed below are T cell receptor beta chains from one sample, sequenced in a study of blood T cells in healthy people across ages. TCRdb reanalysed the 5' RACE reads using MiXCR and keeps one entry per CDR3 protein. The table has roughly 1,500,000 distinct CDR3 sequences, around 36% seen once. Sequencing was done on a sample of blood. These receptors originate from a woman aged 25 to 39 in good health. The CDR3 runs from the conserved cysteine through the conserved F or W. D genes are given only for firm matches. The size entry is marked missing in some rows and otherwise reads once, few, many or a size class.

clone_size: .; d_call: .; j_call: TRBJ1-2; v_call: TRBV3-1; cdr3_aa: CASSQEHGYTF; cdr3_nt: TGTGCCAGCAGCCAAGAACATGGCTACACCTTC
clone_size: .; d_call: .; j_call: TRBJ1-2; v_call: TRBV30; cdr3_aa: CAWSVRGSYGYTF; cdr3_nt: TGTGCCTGGAGTGTACGTGGATCCTATGGCTACACCTTC
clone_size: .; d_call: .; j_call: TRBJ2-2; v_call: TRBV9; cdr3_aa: CASSVDQTGELFF; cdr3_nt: TGTGCCAGCAGCGTAGATCAGACCGGGGAGCTGTTTTTT
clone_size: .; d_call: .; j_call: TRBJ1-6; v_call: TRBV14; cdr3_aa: CASSQVFTNSPLHF; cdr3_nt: TGTGCCAGCAGCCAAGTATTTACGAATTCACCCCTCCACTTT
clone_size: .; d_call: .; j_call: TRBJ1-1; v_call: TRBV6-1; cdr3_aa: CASSEDPRNTEAFF; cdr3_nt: TGTGCCAGCAGTGAAGACCCCAGGAACACTGAAGCTTTCTTT
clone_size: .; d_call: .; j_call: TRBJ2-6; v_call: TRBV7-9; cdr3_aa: CASSTHYISSFRAGANVLTF; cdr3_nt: TGTGCCAGCAGCACACACTACATTTCTAGTTTTCGAGCTGGGGCCAACGTCCTGACTTTC
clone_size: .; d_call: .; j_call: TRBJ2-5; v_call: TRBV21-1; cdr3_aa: CASSTVAVQETQYF; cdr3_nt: TGTGCCAGCAGCACTGTAGCTGTCCAAGAGACCCAGTACTTC
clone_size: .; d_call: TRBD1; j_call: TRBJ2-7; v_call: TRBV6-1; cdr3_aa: CASSYRGEVYEQYF; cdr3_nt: TGTGCCAGCAGCTACAGGGGTGAAGTCTACGAGCAGTACTTC
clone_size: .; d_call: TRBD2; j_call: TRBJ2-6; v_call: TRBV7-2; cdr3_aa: CARGTSGFSGANVLTF; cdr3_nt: TGTGCCAGGGGGACTAGCGGATTCTCTGGGGCCAACGTCCTGACTTTC
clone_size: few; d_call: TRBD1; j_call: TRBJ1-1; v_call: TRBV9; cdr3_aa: CASSVVGTGWTEAFF; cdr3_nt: TGTGCCAGCAGCGTAGTAGGGACAGGGTGGACTGAAGCTTTCTTT
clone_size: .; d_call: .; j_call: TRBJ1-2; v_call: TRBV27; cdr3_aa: CASSRSTGTLFANYGYTF; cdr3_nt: TGTGCCAGCAGTCGGTCAACCGGGACCCTTTTCGCTAACTATGGCTACACCTTC
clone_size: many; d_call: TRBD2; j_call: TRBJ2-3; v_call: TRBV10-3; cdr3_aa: CAISESRLAGRTDTQYF; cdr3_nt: TGTGCCATCAGTGAGTCCAGACTAGCGGGGCGCACAGATACGCAGTATTTT
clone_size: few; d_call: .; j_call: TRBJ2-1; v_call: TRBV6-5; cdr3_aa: CASSYGLEGWNEQFF; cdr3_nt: TGTGCCAGCAGTTACGGACTGGAGGGATGGAATGAGCAGTTCTTC
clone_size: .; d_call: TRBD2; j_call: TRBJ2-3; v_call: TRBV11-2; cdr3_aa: CASSLGLAGGPSNTQYF; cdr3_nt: TGTGCCAGCAGCTTAGGTCTAGCGGGAGGGCCTTCGAATACGCAGTATTTT
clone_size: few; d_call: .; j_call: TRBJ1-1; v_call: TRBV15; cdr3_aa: CATSSVRGNTEAFF; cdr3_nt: TGTGCCACCAGCTCGGTCCGGGGAAACACTGAAGCTTTCTTT
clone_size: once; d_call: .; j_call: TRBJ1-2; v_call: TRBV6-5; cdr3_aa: CASSYTEGQGYTF; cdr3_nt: TGTGCCAGCAGTTACACGGAGGGGCAAGGCTACACCTTC
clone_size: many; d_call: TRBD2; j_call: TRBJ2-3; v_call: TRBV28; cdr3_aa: CASSRPGLAGLTDTQYF; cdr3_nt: TGTGCCAGCAGTCGACCTGGACTAGCGGGATTGACAGATACGCAGTATTTT
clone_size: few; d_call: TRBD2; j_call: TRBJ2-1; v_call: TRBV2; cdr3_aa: CASRARAGVSNEQFF; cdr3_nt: TGTGCCAGCAGGGCCAGGGCGGGAGTTTCAAATGAGCAGTTCTTC
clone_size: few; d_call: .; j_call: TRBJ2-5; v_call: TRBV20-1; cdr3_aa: CSASSLGQPQETQYF; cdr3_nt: TGCAGTGCTAGTAGCTTAGGGCAGCCCCAAGAGACCCAGTACTTC
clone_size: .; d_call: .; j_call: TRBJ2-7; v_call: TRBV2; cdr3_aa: CASSEKLWRSYEQYF; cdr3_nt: TGTGCCAGCAGTGAAAAACTGTGGCGCTCCTACGAGCAGTACTTC
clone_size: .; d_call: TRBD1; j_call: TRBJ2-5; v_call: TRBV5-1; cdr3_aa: CASSIGQGVTHQETQYF; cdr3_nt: TGCGCCAGCAGCATCGGACAGGGAGTTACTCACCAAGAGACCCAGTACTTC
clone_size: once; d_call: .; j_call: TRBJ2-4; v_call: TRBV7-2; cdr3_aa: CASSLARSLVEGIQYF; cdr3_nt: TGTGCCAGCAGCTTAGCACGGTCCCTCGTGGAGGGCATTCAGTACTTC
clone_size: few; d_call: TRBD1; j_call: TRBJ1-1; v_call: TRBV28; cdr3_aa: CASSPSDRVGLWTEAFF; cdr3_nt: TGTGCCAGCAGTCCGTCGGACAGGGTGGGTCTTTGGACTGAAGCTTTCTTT
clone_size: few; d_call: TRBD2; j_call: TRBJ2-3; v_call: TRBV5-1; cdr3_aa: CASSKSGGYTDTQYF; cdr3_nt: TGCGCCAGCAGCAAAAGCGGGGGATACACAGATACGCAGTATTTT
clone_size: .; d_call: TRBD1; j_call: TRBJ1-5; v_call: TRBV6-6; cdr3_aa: CASTDDRVIEPQHF; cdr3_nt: TGTGCCAGCACCGACGACAGGGTAATAGAGCCCCAGCATTTT
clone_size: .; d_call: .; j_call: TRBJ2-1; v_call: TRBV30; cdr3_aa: CAWSSGYEQFF; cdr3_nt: TGTGCCTGGAGTTCGGGCTATGAGCAGTTCTTC
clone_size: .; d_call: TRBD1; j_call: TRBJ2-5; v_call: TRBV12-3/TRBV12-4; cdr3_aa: CASSFGTGPEQYF; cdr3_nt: TGTGCCAGCAGTTTCGGGACAGGTCCCGAGCAATACTTC
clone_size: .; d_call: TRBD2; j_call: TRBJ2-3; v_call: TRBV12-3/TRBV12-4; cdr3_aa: CASSGLVGFSDTQYF; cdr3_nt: TGTGCCAGCAGCGGACTAGTGGGGTTCTCAGATACGCAGTATTTT
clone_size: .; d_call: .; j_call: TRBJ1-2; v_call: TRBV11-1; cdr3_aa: CASSVRVGDGYTF; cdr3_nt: TGTGCCAGCTCCGTGAGGGTGGGAGATGGCTACACCTTC
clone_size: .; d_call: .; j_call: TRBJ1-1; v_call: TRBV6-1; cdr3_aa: CASSEPTEMNTEAFF; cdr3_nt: TGTGCCAGCAGTGAACCGACGGAGATGAACACTGAAGCTTTCTTT
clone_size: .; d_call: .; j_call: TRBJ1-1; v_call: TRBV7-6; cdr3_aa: CASSLRRGPTDMNTEAFF; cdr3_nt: TGTGCCAGCAGCTTAAGGCGGGGACCTACCGACATGAACACTGAAGCTTTCTTT
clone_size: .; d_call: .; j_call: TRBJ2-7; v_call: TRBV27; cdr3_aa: CASSVQRGAGYEQYF; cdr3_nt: TGTGCCAGCAGTGTACAACGGGGGGCTGGTTACGAGCAGTACTTC
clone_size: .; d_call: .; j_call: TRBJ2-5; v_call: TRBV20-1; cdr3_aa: CSARTDLQETQYF; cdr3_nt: TGCAGTGCTCGGACGGACCTACAAGAGACCCAGTACTTC
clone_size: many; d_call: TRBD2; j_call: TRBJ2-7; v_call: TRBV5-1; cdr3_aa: CASSLAGGRYEQYF; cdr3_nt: TGTGCCAGCAGTTTAGCGGGGGGGCGATACGAGCAGTACTTC
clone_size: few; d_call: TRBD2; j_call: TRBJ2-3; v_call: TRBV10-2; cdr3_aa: CASIRLAGETDTQYF; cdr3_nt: TGCGCCAGCATAAGACTAGCGGGAGAGACAGATACGCAGTATTTT
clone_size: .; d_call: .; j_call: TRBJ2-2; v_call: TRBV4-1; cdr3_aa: CASSQGGRPHPNTGELFF; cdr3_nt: TGCGCCAGCAGCCAAGGGGGCAGGCCTCACCCAAACACCGGGGAGCTGTTTTTT
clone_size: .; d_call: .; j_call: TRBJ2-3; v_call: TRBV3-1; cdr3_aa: CASSQPNSPWDTQYF; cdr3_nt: TGTGCCAGCAGCCAGCCGAATTCCCCTTGGGATACGCAGTATTTT
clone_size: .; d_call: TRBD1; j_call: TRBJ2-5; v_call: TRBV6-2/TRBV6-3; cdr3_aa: CASRRTGGVETQYF; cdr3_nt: TGTGCCAGCAGACGGACAGGGGGCGTAGAGACCCAGTACTTC